This TCR beta chain stems from a study of identical twins. Per the germline V gene, CDR1 is MNHEY and CDR2 is SMNVEV (reference sequence). The CDR3 length is 18 residues. J lost 0 bases, V lost 7 bases, and 12 bases had no gene match. TCRdb recomputed calls from the 5' RACE reads with MiXCR, one row per CDR3 protein. This table holds around 650,000 distinct CDR3 sequences, about 7.6% found once. The same data also went into a second study, on yellow fever vaccine responses in identical twins.

V usage is TRBV27 and J usage is TRBJ1-4; 9 bases map to TRBD1. The TCR sequence derives from a woman between 18 and 29 years old in good health. Sequencing was performed on PBMCs. CDR3 residues: CASTPLGTGPATNEKLFF. In nucleotides, the CDR3 is TGTGCCAGCACACCACTCGGGACAGGGCCTGCAACTAATGAAAAACTGTTTTTT.